The 25 T cell receptor beta chains presented below share a single source sample, sequenced in a study of T cell responses to AZD1222 COVID-19 vaccine (dated by TCRdb to the early 2020s). Library generation was performed with the immunoSEQ multiplex PCR assay. As stored in TCRdb, this immuneACCESS dataset retains in-frame rearrangements with V and J assigned. A fraction of the clones does not appear; measured against another copy, unresolved V genes explain less than half of the discrepancy, and the remainder lacks a known reason. The table for this sample lists about 94,000 clones; about 85% of them were counted only once. Together, the top ten hold about 4.5% of the sample. Taken with the paper, the label for time point translates to: about 28 days (+/-7) after the second vaccine dose. This sample comprised peripheral blood, obtained 28 days after the second AZD1222 dose. All receptors come from an adult who received the AZD1222 COVID-19 vaccine.

J is TRBJ2-1 and V is TRBV7-9; TRBD2 agrees at 8 bases. This CDR3 spans 16 amino acids. In germline, CDR1 is SEHNR, CDR2 FQNEAQ (reference sequence). V lost 5 bases to trimming and J lost 5 bases; unmatched junction nucleotides: 11. CDR3 nucleotides: TGTGCCAGCAGCCTTTCTCTAGCGGGTGCACACAATGAGCAGTTCTTC. As protein: CASSLSLAGAHNEQFF.

The chain joins TRBV3-1 (or the pseudogene TRBV3-2) to TRBJ2-2, with TRBD2 identical over 8 bases. The CDR3 has 17 residues. The germline V gene encodes CDR1 LGHDT and CDR2 YNNKEL (reference sequence). The trim removed 1 base at V and 2 bases at J, leaving 6 bases unmatched. For the CDR3, the DNA is TGTGCCAGCAGCCAAGGTCGGTTAGCGGGAAACACCGGGGAGCTGTTTTTT. Its translation is CASSQGRLAGNTGELFF.

The V gene is TRBV28, the J gene TRBJ1-2, with D hard to call. Trimming cost V 7 bases and J 7 bases, with 13 bases left between them. The V gene's germline CDR1 is MDHEN and CDR2 SYDVKM. This CDR3 region has 12 residues. The CDR3 DNA is TGTGCCAGCACCGAAATAACGGGTGGCTACACCTTC. It translates to CASTEITGGYTF.

V is TRBV12-5 and J is TRBJ1-5, with 12 nucleotides matching TRBD1. CDR1 is LGHNT, CDR2 FRNRAP, per germline. The junction had 20 bases not matched to a gene; V was cut back by 0 bases and J by 2 bases. The CDR3 runs to 23 residues. The CDR3 DNA reads TGTGCTAGTGGTTTGGTAAATGCCTCCACCGGGACAGGGGGCTTAATGGGCAATCAGCCCCAGCATTTT. It yields the protein CASGLVNASTGTGGLMGNQPQHF.

The chain recombines TRBV29-1 with TRBJ2-1; maybe TRBD2 (5 bases). The CDR3 sequence is 14 residues long. In germline, CDR1 is SQVTM, CDR2 ANQGSEA. Trimming removed 6 bases from V and 4 bases from J, with 16 bases in between. The CDR3 DNA is TGCAGCGTAGACCCGGAGGAGGCTTACAATGAGCAGTTCTTC. It yields the protein CSVDPEEAYNEQFF.

V gene TRBV12-3 or TRBV12-4 combines with J gene TRBJ2-7; a possible D gene is TRBD1 (6 bases). Between the trimmed V and J ends, which lost 1 base and 6 bases, there was a span of 10 bases. This CDR3 contains 13 residues. The CDR3 sequence: CASSLGGLGEQYF. CDR3 nucleotides: TGTGCCAGCAGTTTAGGGGGGCTCGGCGAGCAGTACTTC.

V usage is TRBV5-6 and J usage is TRBJ1-1; 7 nucleotides agree with TRBD1. Per germline, CDR1 SGHDT and CDR2 YYEEEE. V shed 5 bases, J shed 5 bases, and the junction held 15 bases outside the gene matches. The CDR3 is made up of 16 amino acids. CDR3: CASSFRDRQLQTEAFF. The CDR3 region has the DNA TGTGCCAGCAGTTTTCGGGACAGACAACTTCAGACTGAAGCTTTCTTT.

V and J are TRBV5-1 and TRBJ2-1; 10 nucleotides match TRBD1. Germline CDR1 and CDR2: SGHRS and YFSETQ. V gave up 7 bases and J gave up 2 bases; unmatched junction bases: 6. CDR3 size: 15 residues. This chain's CDR3 is CASCPGTGAYNEQFF. In nucleotides, the CDR3 is TGCGCCAGCTGCCCCGGGACAGGGGCCTACAATGAGCAGTTCTTC.

The DNA of the CDR3 is TGCGCCAGCAGCAAGGCCGGGACAGAGCAAAACATTCAGTACTTC. Its translation is CASSKAGTEQNIQYF. The rearrangement links TRBV5-1 to TRBJ2-4; 7 bases align to TRBD1. Germline CDR1 is SGHRS and CDR2 is YFSETQ. Unmatched junction bases numbered 9, after V lost 4 bases and J lost 5 bases. This CDR3 has 15 amino acids.

The V and J genes are TRBV28 and TRBJ1-2; D might be TRBD1 (5 bases). Germline CDR1 MDHEN, CDR2 SYDVKM. CDR3 size: 15 residues. Trimming removed 6 bases at V and 7 bases at J, with 21 bases between. The CDR3 DNA follows: TGTGCCAGCAGACCCCAGGGACCGGTCGGAGTTGGCTACACCTTC. It yields the protein CASRPQGPVGVGYTF.

The table lists this clone with a count of one. Here the CDR3 DNA reads TGTGCCAGCAGTTATAGCGGGAGCTACAATGAGCAGTTCTTC. Residues: CASSYSGSYNEQFF. The V call is TRBV6-5, the J call TRBJ2-1; 9 nucleotides line up with TRBD2. The trim removed 3 bases at V and 3 bases at J, leaving 0 bases unmatched. This CDR3 spans 14 amino acids. Germline V gene data show CDR1 as MNHEY and CDR2 as SVGAGI.

The chain recombines TRBV18 with TRBJ2-7; 12 positions agree with TRBD2. V lost 5 bases to trimming and J lost 6 bases; unmatched junction nucleotides: 11. Germline V lookup: CDR1 KGHSH, CDR2 LQKENI. The CDR3 has 16 amino acids. CDR3 loop: CASSTGLAGTSGEQYF. CDR3 nucleotides: TGTGCCAGCTCAACCGGACTAGCGGGAACTTCGGGCGAGCAGTACTTC.

The gene calls are TRBV6-5 and TRBJ1-2, with 8 bases matching TRBD1. There are 13 residues in the CDR3. Unmatched junction bases numbered 9, after V lost 7 bases and J lost 8 bases. Germline V CDR1 and CDR2: MNHEY, SVGAGI. The CDR3: CASTQGAERGYTF. DNA of the CDR3: TGTGCCAGCACCCAGGGGGCGGAGAGGGGCTACACCTTC.

This chain uses TRBV6-1 with TRBJ1-5; D remains unclear. Germline V gives CDR1 MNHNS, CDR2 SASEGT. V was clipped by 0 bases and J by 5 bases, with 11 bases between them. The CDR3 consists of 15 residues. DNA for the CDR3: TGTGCCAGCAGTGAAGCATACGGTTCCGATCAGCCCCAGCATTTT. This codes for CASSEAYGSDQPQHF.

This clone has just one count. The CDR3 reads CASSISGRGPNEQFF. DNA for the CDR3: TGTGCCAGCAGCATTAGCGGGAGGGGCCCCAATGAGCAGTTCTTC. The chain uses TRBV9 and TRBJ2-1; TRBD2 agrees at 11 bases. Germline V CDR1 and CDR2: SGDLS, YYNGEE. Trimming removed 4 bases from V and 6 bases from J; junction bases left unmatched: 6. The CDR3 extends over 15 amino acids.

The genes are TRBV2 and TRBJ2-1; 9 bases line up with TRBD1. Germline V CDR1 and CDR2: SNHLY, FYNNEI. J gave up 8 bases and V 4 bases, and 9 bases lay outside the gene matches. CDR3 length: 15 amino acids. DNA for the CDR3: TGTGCCAGCAGTGCGGAAGACAGGGGGTTCGATGAGCAGTTCTTC. Translation: CASSAEDRGFDEQFF.

The CDR3 sequence: CASSPGQWGNQPQHF. The CDR3 coding sequence is TGTGCCAGCAGTCCGGGACAGTGGGGCAATCAGCCCCAGCATTTT. The chain joins TRBV2 to TRBJ1-5; 7 positions agree with TRBD1. V was clipped by 5 bases and J by 2 bases; unmatched bases: 6. The CDR3 extends over 15 amino acids. Looked up from germline, CDR1 is SNHLY and CDR2 is FYNNEI.

The V and J genes are TRBV10-1 and TRBJ1-3; D may be TRBD1 (6 bases). The CDR3 runs to 13 residues. Germline loops: CDR1 WNHNN, CDR2 SYGVQD (reference sequence). The ends were cut back, 10 bases at V and 2 bases at J, with 12 bases in the middle. The CDR3 protein is CATSTGAGNTIYF. The CDR3 DNA reads as TGCGCCACCTCGACAGGAGCTGGAAACACCATATATTTT.

The V gene is TRBV12-3 or TRBV12-4, the J gene TRBJ2-3; D ambiguous. The ends were cut back, 6 bases at V and 2 bases at J, with 6 bases in the middle. This CDR3 has 12 amino acids. CDR3 amino acids: CASRPPTDTQYF. CDR3 coding DNA: TGTGCCAGCAGGCCCCCCACAGATACGCAGTATTTT.

This chain links TRBV7-2 with TRBJ2-5; D perhaps matches TRBD2 (6 bases). Germline lookup yields CDR1 SGHTA and CDR2 FQGNSA. The CDR3 loop spans 14 amino acids. V lost 1 base and J 9 bases, leaving 15 bases between the germline ends. The CDR3 region is CASSLGTTLGSQYF. The CDR3 coding sequence is TGTGCCAGCAGCTTAGGGACTACCCTAGGGTCCCAGTACTTC. Drawing the rest from reference TRBV7-2 and TRBJ2-5, the complete variable domain is GAGVSQSPSNKVTEKGKDVELRCDPISGHTALYWYRQSLGQGLEFLIYFQGNSAPDKSGLPSDRFSAERTGGSVSTLTIQRTQQEDSAVYLCASSLGTTLGSQYFGPGTRLLVL.

This clone was observed a handful of times. The J gene is TRBJ1-1, the V gene TRBV5-5; D unclear. The length of the CDR3 is 12 residues. Trimming removed 1 base at V and 7 bases at J, with 8 bases between. Germline CDR1 and CDR2: SGHKS and YYEKEE (reference sequence). The CDR3 nucleotides are TGTGCCAGCAGCTTGTCCGACTTTGAAGCTTTCTTT. This codes for CASSLSDFEAFF. Combining the CDR3 with reference TRBV5-5 and TRBJ1-1 gives the whole variable domain DAGVTQSPTHLIKTRGQQVTLRCSPISGHKSVSWYQQVLGQGPQFIFQYYEKEERGRGNFPDRFSARQFPNYSSELNVNALLLGDSALYLCASSLSDFEAFFGQGTRLTVV.

This chain connects TRBV5-4 to TRBJ1-2; 7 bases agree with TRBD1. Germline values: CDR1 SGHNT, CDR2 YYREEE (reference sequence). J gave up 2 bases and V 6 bases, and 7 bases lay outside the gene matches. The CDR3 is 14 residues long. CDR3 loop: CASTPETGNYGYTF. The CDR3 DNA is TGTGCCAGCACCCCGGAGACAGGGAACTATGGCTACACCTTC.

The V call is TRBV18, the J call TRBJ2-5; a possible D gene is TRBD1 (6 bases). The CDR3 contains 14 residues. Germline CDR1 and CDR2: KGHSH and LQKENI. Trimming cost V 4 bases and J 2 bases, with 11 bases left between them. CDR3 nucleotide sequence: TGTGCCAGCTCACAGCGACAGGCACAAGAGACCCAGTACTTC. Translated: CASSQRQAQETQYF.

The V call is TRBV4-1, the J call TRBJ2-3; possibly TRBD2 for D (5 bases). The ends were cut back, 1 base at V and 5 bases at J, with 10 bases in the middle. Looked up from germline, CDR1 is MGHRA and CDR2 is YSYEKL. The CDR3 length is 14 residues. This CDR3 is CASSQVVGVDTQYF. The DNA of the CDR3 is TGCGCCAGCAGCCAAGTGGTGGGAGTAGATACGCAGTATTTT.

The chain carries TRBV6-5 and TRBJ1-5; D is unclear. Germline V CDR1 and CDR2: MNHEY, SVGAGI. The CDR3 runs 15 residues. V lost 2 bases to trimming and J lost 5 bases, with 13 bases between them. The DNA for the CDR3 is TGTGCCAGCAGTTACAATTCGGGTGTTTATCAGCCCCAGCATTTT. Its translation: CASSYNSGVYQPQHF.